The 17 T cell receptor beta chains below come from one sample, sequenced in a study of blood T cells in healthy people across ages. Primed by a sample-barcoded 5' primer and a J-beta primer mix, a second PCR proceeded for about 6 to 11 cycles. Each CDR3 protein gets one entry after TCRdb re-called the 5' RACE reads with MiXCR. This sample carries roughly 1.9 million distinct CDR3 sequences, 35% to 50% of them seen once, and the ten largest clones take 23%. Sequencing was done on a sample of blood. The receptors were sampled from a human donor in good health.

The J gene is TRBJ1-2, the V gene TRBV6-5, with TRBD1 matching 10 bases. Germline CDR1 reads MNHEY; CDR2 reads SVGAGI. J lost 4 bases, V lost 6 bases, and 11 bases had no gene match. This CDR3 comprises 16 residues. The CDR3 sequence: CASRPLGTGVTYGYTF. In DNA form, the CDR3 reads TGTGCCAGCAGACCATTGGGGACAGGGGTTACCTATGGCTACACCTTC.

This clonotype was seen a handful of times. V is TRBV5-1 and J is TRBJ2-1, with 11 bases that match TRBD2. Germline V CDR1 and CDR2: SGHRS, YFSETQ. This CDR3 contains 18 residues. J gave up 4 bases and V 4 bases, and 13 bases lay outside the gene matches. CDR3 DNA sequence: TGCGCCAGCAGCATATCTAGCGGGGGGTCGTTTAGTTACAATGAGCAGTTCTTC. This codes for CASSISSGGSFSYNEQFF.

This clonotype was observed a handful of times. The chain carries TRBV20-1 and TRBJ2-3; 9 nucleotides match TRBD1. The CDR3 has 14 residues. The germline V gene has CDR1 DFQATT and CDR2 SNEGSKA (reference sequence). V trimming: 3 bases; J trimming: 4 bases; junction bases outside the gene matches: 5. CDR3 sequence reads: CSASPRTGADTQYF. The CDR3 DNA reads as TGCAGTGCTAGCCCCCGGACAGGGGCAGATACGCAGTATTTT.

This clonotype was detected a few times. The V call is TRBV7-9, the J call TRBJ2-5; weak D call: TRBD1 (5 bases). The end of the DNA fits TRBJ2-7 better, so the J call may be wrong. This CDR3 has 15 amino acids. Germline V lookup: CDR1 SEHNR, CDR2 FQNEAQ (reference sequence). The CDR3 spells CASSPSTDSVYEQYF. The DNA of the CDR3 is TGTGCCAGCAGCCCATCGACAGATTCGGTCTACGAGCAGTACTTC.

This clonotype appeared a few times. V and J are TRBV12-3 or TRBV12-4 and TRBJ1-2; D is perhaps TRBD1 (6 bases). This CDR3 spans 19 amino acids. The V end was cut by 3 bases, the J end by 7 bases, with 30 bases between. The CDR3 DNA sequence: TGTGCCAGCAGTTTTTTGCGGGACATCAATCACCCGCCCCTGGGTGGCTACACCTTC. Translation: CASSFLRDINHPPLGGYTF.

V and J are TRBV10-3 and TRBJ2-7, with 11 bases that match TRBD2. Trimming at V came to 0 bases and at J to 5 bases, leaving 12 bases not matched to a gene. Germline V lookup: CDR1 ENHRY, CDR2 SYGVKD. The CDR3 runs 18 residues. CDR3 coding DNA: TGTGCCATCAGTGAGTCGACGGGGAGCCTAGCGGGGGGTGACGAGCAGTACTTC. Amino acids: CAISESTGSLAGGDEQYF.

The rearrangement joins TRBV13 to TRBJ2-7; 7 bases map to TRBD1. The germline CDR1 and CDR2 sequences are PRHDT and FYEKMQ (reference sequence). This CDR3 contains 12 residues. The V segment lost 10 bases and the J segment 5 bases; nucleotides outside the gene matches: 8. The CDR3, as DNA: TGTGCCACCACAAACAGGGGAAACGAGCAGTACTTC. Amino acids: CATTNRGNEQYF.

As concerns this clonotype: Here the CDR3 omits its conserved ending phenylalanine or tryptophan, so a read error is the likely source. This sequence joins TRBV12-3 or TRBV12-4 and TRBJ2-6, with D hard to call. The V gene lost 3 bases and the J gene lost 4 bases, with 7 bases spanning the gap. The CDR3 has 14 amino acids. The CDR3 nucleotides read TGTGCCAGCAGTTTGGCCTCGGGGGCCAACGTCCTGACTTGC. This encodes CASSLASGANVLTC.

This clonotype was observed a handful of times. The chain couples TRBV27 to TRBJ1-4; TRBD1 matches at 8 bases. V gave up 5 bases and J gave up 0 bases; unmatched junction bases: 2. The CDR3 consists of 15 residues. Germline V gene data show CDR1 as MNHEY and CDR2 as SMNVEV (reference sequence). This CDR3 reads CASSTQGATNEKLFF. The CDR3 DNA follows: TGTGCCAGCAGTACACAGGGGGCAACTAATGAAAAACTGTTTTTT. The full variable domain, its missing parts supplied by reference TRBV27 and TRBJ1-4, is EAQVTQNPRYLITVTGKKLTVTCSQNMNHEYMSWYRQDPGLGLRQIYYSMNVEVTDKGDVPEGYKVSRKEKRNFPLILESPSPNQTSLYFCASSTQGATNEKLFFGSGTQLSVL.

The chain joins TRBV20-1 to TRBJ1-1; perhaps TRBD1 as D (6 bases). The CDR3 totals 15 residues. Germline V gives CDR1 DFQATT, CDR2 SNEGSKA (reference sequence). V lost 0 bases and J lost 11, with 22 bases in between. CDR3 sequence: CSARDTIRATGQAFF. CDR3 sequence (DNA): TGCAGTGCTAGAGACACGATACGGGCCACAGGGCAGGCTTTCTTT.

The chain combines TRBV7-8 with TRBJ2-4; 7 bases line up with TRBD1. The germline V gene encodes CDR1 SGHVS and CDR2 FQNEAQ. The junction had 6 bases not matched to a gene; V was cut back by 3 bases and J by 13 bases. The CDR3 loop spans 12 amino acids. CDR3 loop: CASSFTGVEQYF. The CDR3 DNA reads TGTGCCAGCAGCTTCACAGGGGTTGAGCAGTACTTC.

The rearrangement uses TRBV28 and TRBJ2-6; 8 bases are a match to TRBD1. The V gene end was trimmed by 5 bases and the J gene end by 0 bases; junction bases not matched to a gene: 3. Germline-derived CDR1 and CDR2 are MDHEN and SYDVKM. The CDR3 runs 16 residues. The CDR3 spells CASSDRGVSGANVLTF. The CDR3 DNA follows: TGTGCCAGCAGTGACAGGGGTGTCTCTGGGGCCAACGTCCTGACTTTC.

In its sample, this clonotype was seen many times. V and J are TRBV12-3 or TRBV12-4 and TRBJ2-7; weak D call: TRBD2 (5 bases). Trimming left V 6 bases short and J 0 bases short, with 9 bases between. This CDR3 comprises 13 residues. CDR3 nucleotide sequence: TGTGCCAGCAGCCCCGGGATCTCCTACGAGCAGTACTTC. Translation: CASSPGISYEQYF.

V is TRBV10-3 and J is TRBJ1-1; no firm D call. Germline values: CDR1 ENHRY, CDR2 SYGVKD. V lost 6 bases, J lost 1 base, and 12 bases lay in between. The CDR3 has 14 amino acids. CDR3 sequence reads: CAISGVQENTEAFF. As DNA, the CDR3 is TGTGCCATCAGCGGGGTTCAGGAGAACACTGAAGCTTTCTTT.

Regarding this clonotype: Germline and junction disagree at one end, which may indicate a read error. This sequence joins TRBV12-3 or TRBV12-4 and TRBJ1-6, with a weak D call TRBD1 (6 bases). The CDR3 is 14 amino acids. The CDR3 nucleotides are TGTACCAGCAGTTTAGGGGGAACGGATTCACCCCTCCACTTT. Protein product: CTSSLGGTDSPLHF.

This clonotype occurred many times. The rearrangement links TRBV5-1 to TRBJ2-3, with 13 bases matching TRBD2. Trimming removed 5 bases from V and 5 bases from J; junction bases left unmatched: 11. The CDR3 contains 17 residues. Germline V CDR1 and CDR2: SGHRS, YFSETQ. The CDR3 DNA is TGCGCCAGCAGTTTGACCTCGGGACTAGCGGGGTTAGATACGCAGTATTTT. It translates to CASSLTSGLAGLDTQYF. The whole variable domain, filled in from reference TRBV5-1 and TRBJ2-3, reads KAGVTQTPRYLIKTRGQQVTLSCSPISGHRSVSWYQQTPGQGLQFLFEYFSETQRNKGNFPGRFSGRQFSNSRSEMNVSTLELGDSALYLCASSLTSGLAGLDTQYFGPGTRLTVL.

CDR3 nucleotides: TGTGCCAGCAGTAACCCGACAGGGGGTAGGGGGACCCAGTACTTC. Translation gives CASSNPTGGRGTQYF. The chain has TRBV6-5 and TRBJ2-5; 9 nucleotides align to TRBD1. The germline CDR1 and CDR2 sequences are MNHEY and SVGAGI. V was clipped by 5 bases and J by 7 bases; unmatched bases: 11. This CDR3 is 15 amino acids long.